Listed below are T cell receptor beta chains from one sample, sequenced in a study of OX40 agonist ivuxolimab in advanced cancers. TCRdb's copy holds only in-frame clones and misses some; the assay was immunoSEQ multiplex PCR. The sample has about 58,000 clones, approximately 88% seen once. Sequencing was performed on CD4+ or CD8+ T cells sorted from blood, taken in a trial of the OX40 agonist ivuxolimab. Receptors originate from an adult with an advanced solid tumor such as melanoma, head and neck, liver or kidney cancer. The conserved cysteine and the conserved F or W are not part of the CDR3 here.

v_call cdr3_aa
TRBV29-1 SVSSSYNEQF
TRBV5-1 ASRDLELANYGYT
TRBV7-9 ASSSSGSGYT
TRBV7-2 ASSLVGGKNIQY
TRBV7-6 ASSLSVATGELF
TRBV5-4 ASSFVAGELF
TRBV19 ASTTITGNQPQH
TRBV2 ASSGDGGTY
TRBV27 ASSSNLGHEQF
TRBV6-1 ASRGLAAVRDTQY
TRBV4-2 ASSPHLGSLKAGANVLT
TRBV6-6 ATVGGLTGPQH
TRBV15 ATSGGEGLAGQGTQY
TRBV10-3 AISARDYDNEQF
TRBV7-2 ASSGMPRGTSGRIGH
TRBV19 ASKFDREETQY
TRBV6-5 ASSWQGSNEKLF
TRBV19 ASRDRANTEAF
TRBV2 ASSEALYGVAYNEQF
TRBV13 ASSRALGGDSPNEQF
TRBV5-1 ASSLVRSTDTQY
TRBV5-5 ASSLSAEGEQY
TRBV28 ASRLTSGSYEQY
TRBV18 ASSPQLGTDTQY
TRBV18 ASSPGQGYYGYT
TRBV30 ASSTGAINTGELF
TRBV30 AWSTGWETQY
TRBV21-1 ASSKRGRSSYNEQF
TRBV7-3 ASSLGTSGSTDTQY
TRBV19 ASSILKIAGSLNEQF
TRBV9 ASSVAGNTGELF
TRBV28 ASAKIAENTEAF
TRBV6-5 ASRTGTGEHEQY
TRBV27 ASRRNSNNNEKLF
TRBV5-1 ASSFRGENTDTQY
TRBV29-1 SAGDSRNEKLF
TRBV5-4 ASSLLSGELF